Here is one T cell receptor beta chain with its context. This specimen comes from a study of control samples from healthy donors and cancer patients. The CDR3 length is 11 residues. In germline, CDR1 is SNHLY, CDR2 FYNNEI. The germline V and J ends were trimmed by 6 bases and 7 bases, with 10 bases remaining between them. Produced via immunoSEQ multiplex PCR; TCRdb's table is partial and in-frame only. The repertoire has some 130,000 clones, about 93% of them found once; the top ten carry approximately 2.7%. The clonotype comes from a man between 18 and 35 years old in good health. The sequencing sample was made of blood. The gene calls are TRBV2 and TRBJ2-7; unclear D gene. DNA of the CDR3: TGTGCCAGCAGCCCCCTCGGGGAGCAGTACTTC. Translation gives CASSPLGEQYF.